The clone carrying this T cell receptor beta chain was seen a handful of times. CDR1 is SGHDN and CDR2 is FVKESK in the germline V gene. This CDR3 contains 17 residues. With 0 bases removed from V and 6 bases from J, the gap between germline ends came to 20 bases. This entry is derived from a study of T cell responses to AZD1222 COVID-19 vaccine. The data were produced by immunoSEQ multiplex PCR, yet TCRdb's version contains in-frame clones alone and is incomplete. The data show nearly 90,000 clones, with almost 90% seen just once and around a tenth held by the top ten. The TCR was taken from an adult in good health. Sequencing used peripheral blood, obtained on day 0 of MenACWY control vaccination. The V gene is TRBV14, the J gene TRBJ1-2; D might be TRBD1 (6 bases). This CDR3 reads CASSQDRGRDWGDGYTF. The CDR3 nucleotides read TGTGCCAGCAGCCAAGACAGGGGCCGCGATTGGGGGGATGGCTACACCTTC.